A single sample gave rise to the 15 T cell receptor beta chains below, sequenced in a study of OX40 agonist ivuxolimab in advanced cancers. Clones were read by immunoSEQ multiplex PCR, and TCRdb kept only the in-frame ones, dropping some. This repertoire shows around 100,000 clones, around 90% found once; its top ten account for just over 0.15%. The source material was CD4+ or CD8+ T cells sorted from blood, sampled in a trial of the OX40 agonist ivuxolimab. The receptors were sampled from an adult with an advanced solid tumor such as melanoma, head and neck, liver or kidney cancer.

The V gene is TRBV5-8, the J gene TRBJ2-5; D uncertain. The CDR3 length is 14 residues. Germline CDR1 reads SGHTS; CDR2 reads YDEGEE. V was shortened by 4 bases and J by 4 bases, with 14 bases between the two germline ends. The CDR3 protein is CASSPLGPLETQYF. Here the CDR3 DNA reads TGTGCCAGCAGCCCCCTTGGGCCACTAGAGACCCAGTACTTC.

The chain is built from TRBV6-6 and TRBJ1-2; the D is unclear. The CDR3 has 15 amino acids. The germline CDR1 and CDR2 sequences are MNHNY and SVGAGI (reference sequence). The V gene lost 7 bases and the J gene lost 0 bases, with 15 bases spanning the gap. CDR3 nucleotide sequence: TGTGCCAGCACGCCGACCGCGACCCCTAACTATGGCTACACCTTC. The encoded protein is CASTPTATPNYGYTF.

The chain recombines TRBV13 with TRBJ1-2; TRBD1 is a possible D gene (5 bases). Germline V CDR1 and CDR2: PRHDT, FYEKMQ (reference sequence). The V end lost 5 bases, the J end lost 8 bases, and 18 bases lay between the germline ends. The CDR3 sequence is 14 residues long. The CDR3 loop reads CASSALRGAYGYTF. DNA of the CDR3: TGTGCCAGCAGCGCGTTACGGGGCGCGTACGGCTACACCTTC.

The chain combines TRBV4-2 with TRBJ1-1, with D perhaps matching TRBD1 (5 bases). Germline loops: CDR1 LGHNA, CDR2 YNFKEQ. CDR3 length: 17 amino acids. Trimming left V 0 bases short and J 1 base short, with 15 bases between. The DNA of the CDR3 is TGTGCCAGCAGCCAAGAGGTGAGGGACCCCCCGAACACTGAAGCTTTCTTT. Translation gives CASSQEVRDPPNTEAFF.

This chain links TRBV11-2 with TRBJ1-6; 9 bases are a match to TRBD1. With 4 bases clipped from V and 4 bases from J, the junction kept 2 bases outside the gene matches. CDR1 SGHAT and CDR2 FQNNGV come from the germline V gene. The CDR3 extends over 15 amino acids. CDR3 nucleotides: TGTGCCAGCAGCTACGGACAGGGGTATAATTCACCCCTCCACTTT. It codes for CASSYGQGYNSPLHF.

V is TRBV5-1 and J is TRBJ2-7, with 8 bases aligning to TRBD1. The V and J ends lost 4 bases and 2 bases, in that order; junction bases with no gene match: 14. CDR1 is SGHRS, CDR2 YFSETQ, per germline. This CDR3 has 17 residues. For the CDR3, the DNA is TGCGCCAGCAGCCTATCAAAAGGGACAGGCCAGACCTACGAGCAGTACTTC. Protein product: CASSLSKGTGQTYEQYF.

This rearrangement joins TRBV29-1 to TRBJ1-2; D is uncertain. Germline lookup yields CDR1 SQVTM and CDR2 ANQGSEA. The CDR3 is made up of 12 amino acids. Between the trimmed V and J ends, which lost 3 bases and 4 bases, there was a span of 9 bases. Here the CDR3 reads CSVDNIIYGYTF. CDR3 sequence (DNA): TGCAGCGTTGATAACATAATCTATGGCTACACCTTC.

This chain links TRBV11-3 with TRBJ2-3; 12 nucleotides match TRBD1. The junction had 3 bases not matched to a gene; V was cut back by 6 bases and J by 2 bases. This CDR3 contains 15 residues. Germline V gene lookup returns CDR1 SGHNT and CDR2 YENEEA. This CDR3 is CASSGTGGATDTQYF. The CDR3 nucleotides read TGTGCCAGCAGTGGGACAGGGGGCGCCACAGATACGCAGTATTTT.

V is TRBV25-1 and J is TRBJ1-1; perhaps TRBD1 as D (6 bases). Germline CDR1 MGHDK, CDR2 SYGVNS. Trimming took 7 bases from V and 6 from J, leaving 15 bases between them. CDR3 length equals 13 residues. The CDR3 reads CASMGHLGAEAFF. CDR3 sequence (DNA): TGTGCCAGCATGGGACACCTCGGCGCTGAAGCTTTCTTT.

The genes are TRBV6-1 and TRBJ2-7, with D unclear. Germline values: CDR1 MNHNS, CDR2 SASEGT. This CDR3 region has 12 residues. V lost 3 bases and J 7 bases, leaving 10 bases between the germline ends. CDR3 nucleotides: TGTGCCAGCAGTGATCGGTATCGGGAGCAGTACTTC. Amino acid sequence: CASSDRYREQYF.

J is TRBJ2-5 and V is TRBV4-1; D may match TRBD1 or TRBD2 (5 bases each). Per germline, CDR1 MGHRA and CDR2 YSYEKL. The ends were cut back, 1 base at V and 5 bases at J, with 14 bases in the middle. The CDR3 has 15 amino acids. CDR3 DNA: TGCGCCAGCAGCCAAGCAGATAGTTGGGGGGAGACCCAGTACTTC. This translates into CASSQADSWGETQYF.

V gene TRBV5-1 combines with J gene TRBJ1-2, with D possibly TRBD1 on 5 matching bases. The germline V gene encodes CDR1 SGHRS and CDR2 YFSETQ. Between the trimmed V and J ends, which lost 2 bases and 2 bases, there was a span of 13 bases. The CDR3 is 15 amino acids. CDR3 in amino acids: CASSLDSGGNYGYTF. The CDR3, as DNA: TGCGCCAGCAGCTTAGATTCTGGGGGGAACTATGGCTACACCTTC.

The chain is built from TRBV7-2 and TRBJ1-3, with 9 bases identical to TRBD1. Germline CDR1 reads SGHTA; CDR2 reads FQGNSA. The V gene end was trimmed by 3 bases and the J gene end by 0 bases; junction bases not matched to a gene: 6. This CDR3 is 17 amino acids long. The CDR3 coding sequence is TGTGCCAGCAGCTTCCGAGGACAGGGGACCTCTGGAAACACCATATATTTT. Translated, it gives CASSFRGQGTSGNTIYF. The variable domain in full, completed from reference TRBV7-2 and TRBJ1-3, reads GAGVSQSPSNKVTEKGKDVELRCDPISGHTALYWYRQSLGQGLEFLIYFQGNSAPDKSGLPSDRFSAERTGGSVSTLTIQRTQQEDSAVYLCASSFRGQGTSGNTIYFGEGSWLTVV.

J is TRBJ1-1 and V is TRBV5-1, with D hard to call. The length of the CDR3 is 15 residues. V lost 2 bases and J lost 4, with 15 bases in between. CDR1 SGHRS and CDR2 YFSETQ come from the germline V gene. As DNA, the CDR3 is TGCGCCAGCAGCTTTGACTTGCGCGTGGGCACTGAAGCTTTCTTT. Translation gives CASSFDLRVGTEAFF.

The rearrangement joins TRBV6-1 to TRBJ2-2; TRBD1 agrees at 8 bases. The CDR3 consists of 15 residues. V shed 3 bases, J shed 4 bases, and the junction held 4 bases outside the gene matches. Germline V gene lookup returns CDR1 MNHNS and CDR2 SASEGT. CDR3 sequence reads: CASSDWTGFTGELFF. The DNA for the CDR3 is TGTGCCAGCAGTGACTGGACAGGGTTCACCGGGGAGCTGTTTTTT.